This T cell receptor (beta chain) was recovered during a study of blood T cell dynamics during melanoma immunotherapy. About the study: Standard first-line treatment here was pembrolizumab or nivolumab plus ipilimumab in metastatic melanoma. Study-wide points: At W3, later disease-control patients showed bifurcated PBMC repertoire changes, unlike progressors.

Documented time point: week 3, after first cycle of checkpoint inhibitor. Samples come from before therapy and from week 3 after the first blockade cycle. Concerning this clone: Its antigen is currently unknown.

Every bulk PBMC sample received the same 350 ng of DNA. The method was immunoSEQ multiplex PCR; TCRdb's version includes in-frame clones alone and lacks a portion of them. The sample yields about 8,400 clones, 85% to 90% seen once. This CDR3 is 16 amino acids long. Trimming at V came to 0 bases and at J to 0 bases, leaving 4 bases not matched to a gene. Germline-derived CDR1 and CDR2 are SQVTM and ANQGSEA. The clonotype originates from a human donor with melanoma. Sequenced material: blood, taken from a patient treated with checkpoint blockade. This rearrangement joins TRBV29-1 to TRBJ1-1, with 10 bases that match TRBD1. CDR3 nucleotide sequence: TGCAGCGTTGAAGATCGTGGGACAGGGGTGAACACTGAAGCTTTCTTT. Its translation is CSVEDRGTGVNTEAFF.